Given below is one TCR beta chain in context. The sample is drawn from a study of technical replicates of blood from four donors. Trimming took off 9 bases at V and 0 bases at J, with 8 bases between the two ends. The germline gives CDR1 SGHTA, CDR2 FQGTGA. This CDR3 spans 13 amino acids. Measured with immunoSEQ multiplex PCR; TCRdb has only the in-frame clones, and not every one. The sample has 90,000 to 100,000 clones; 90% to 97% are singletons. Specimen: T cells isolated from PBMCs. The chain couples TRBV7-3 to TRBJ2-2; D remains ambiguous. The clonotype originates from a human donor in good health. The CDR3 reads CASCLSNTGELFF. The CDR3, as DNA: TGTGCCAGTTGCCTATCGAACACCGGGGAGCTGTTTTTT.